Listed below are T cell receptor beta chains from one sample, sequenced in a study of T cells in Graves' hyperthyroidism and ophthalmopathy. From the multiplex PCR reads, TCRdb called clonotypes with MiXCR, one entry per CDR3 protein. The table records 540,000 or so distinct CDR3 sequences, around 42% of them present only once. Sample: peripheral blood or thyroid tissue (not recorded which). The receptors were gathered from an adult woman with Graves' disease, either hyperthyroidism or ophthalmopathy (not recorded which). Both conserved end residues are part of each CDR3. D genes are given only for firm matches. The listing skips clone size in some rows; elsewhere it reads once, few, many or a size class.

.,16,TRBJ1-1,TRBV11-1,once,CASSLQAAGGVTEAFF,TGTGCCAGCAGCCTTCAGGCGGCCGGCGGGGTCACTGAAGCTTTCTTT
.,15,TRBJ1-4,TRBV7-2,many,CASRRHRATNEKLFF,TGTGCCAGCAGACGTCACAGGGCAACTAATGAAAAACTGTTTTTT
.,13,TRBJ1-2,TRBV10-3,few,CAISGGVEDGYTF,TGTGCCATCAGTGGGGGAGTGGAAGATGGCTACACCTTC
.,16,TRBJ2-7,TRBV7-8,many,CASSLAPGRGQGEQYF,TGTGCCAGCAGCTTAGCGCCAGGCAGAGGACAAGGCGAGCAGTACTTC
.,16,TRBJ2-3,TRBV13,.,CASSYPSGGNTDTQYF,TGTGCCAGCAGCTACCCCTCCGGCGGCAACACAGATACGCAGTATTTT
.,16,TRBJ2-6,TRBV7-9,.,CASSATLAAGANVLTF,TGTGCCAGCAGCGCCACACTAGCTGCTGGGGCCAACGTCCTGACTTTC
TRBD1,15,TRBJ1-2,TRBV5-1,.,CASSLVGQGAGGYTF,TGCGCCAGCAGCTTGGTCGGACAGGGGGCAGGAGGCTACACCTTC
.,15,TRBJ1-6,TRBV2,many,CASSERQPFDSPLHF,TGTGCCAGCAGTGAGCGGCAGCCGTTCGATTCACCCCTCCACTTT
.,14,TRBJ1-6,TRBV4-2,many,CASSQPLSNSPLHF,TGTGCCAGCAGCCAACCCCTTAGCAATTCACCCCTCCACTTT
.,15,TRBJ1-4,TRBV7-9,.,CASSLVPSKNEKLFF,TGTGCCAGCAGCTTAGTTCCGAGCAAAAATGAAAAACTGTTTTTT
TRBD1,14,TRBJ1-6,TRBV27,.,CASTSTGGGSPLHF,TGTGCCAGCACTAGCACAGGGGGCGGCTCACCCCTCCACTTT
.,13,TRBJ2-5,TRBV25-1,.,CASTLLGGETQYF,TGTGCCAGCACCCTTCTCGGGGGCGAGACCCAGTACTTC
.,13,TRBJ2-7,TRBV30,.,CAWSVGTGYEQYF,TGTGCCTGGAGTGTAGGGACCGGGTACGAGCAGTACTTC
.,15,TRBJ1-5,TRBV20-1,.,CSARPLTDDNQPQHF,TGCAGTGCTAGACCGCTGACAGACGACAATCAGCCCCAGCATTTT
TRBD1,14,TRBJ1-1,TRBV7-9,few,CASSFSGQGYGAFF,TGTGCCAGCAGCTTCTCCGGACAGGGTTATGGAGCTTTCTTT
.,18,TRBJ1-5,TRBV20-1,once,CSARDSGRDPMPYQPQHF,TGCAGTGCTAGAGATTCGGGACGGGACCCCATGCCGTATCAGCCCCAGCATTTT
.,18,TRBJ2-7,TRBV4-2,many,CASSQDLQRRILSYEQYF,TGTGCCAGCAGCCAAGACCTGCAGCGCAGGATCCTCTCCTACGAGCAGTACTTC
TRBD2,16,TRBJ2-5,TRBV5-6,many,CASSRTIAGGGETQYF,TGTGCCAGCAGCCGCACAATAGCGGGAGGAGGGGAGACCCAGTACTTC
.,14,TRBJ2-7,TRBV28,few,CASSLGAGRYEQYF,TGTGCCAGCAGTTTGGGAGCAGGGAGGTACGAGCAGTACTTC
.,13,TRBJ2-7,TRBV20-1,many,CSAAHPSEDEQYF,TGCAGTGCCGCACATCCGTCTGAGGACGAGCAGTACTTC
.,13,TRBJ1-5,TRBV4-2,.,CASSQGLEGPQHF,TGTGCCAGCAGCCAAGGGTTGGAAGGGCCCCAGCATTTT
.,13,TRBJ2-5,TRBV20-1,once,CSAKAPGVETQYF,TGCAGTGCTAAAGCCCCGGGAGTAGAGACCCAGTACTTC
.,15,TRBJ1-6,TRBV20-1,.,CSARAIGGGLSPLHF,TGCAGTGCTAGGGCTATTGGGGGGGGCCTATCACCCCTCCACTTT
.,15,TRBJ2-7,TRBV12-3/TRBV12-4,few,CASSLYGQSSYEQYF,TGTGCCAGCAGTTTATACGGCCAGAGCTCCTACGAGCAGTACTTC
.,14,TRBJ2-7,TRBV6-1,many,CASSPLGVSYEQYF,TGTGCCAGCAGTCCCCTCGGAGTCTCCTACGAGCAGTACTTC
.,15,TRBJ1-1,TRBV9,many,CASSVAPTENTEAFF,TGTGCCAGCAGCGTAGCACCGACAGAAAACACTGAAGCTTTCTTT
.,15,TRBJ2-5,TRBV11-2,.,CASSQEQGGRETQYF,TGTGCCAGCAGCCAGGAACAGGGTGGGCGGGAGACCCAGTACTTC
TRBD2,15,TRBJ2-7,TRBV5-4,many,CASSLVLAGVLEQYF,TGTGCCAGCAGCTTGGTACTAGCGGGAGTTCTCGAGCAGTACTTC
.,15,TRBJ1-4,TRBV5-1,.,CASSLGLGKSGKLFF,TGCGCCAGCAGCTTGGGATTGGGGAAATCTGGAAAACTGTTTTTT
.,12,TRBJ2-6,TRBV29-1,.,CSVPIGASVLTF,TGCAGCGTCCCCATTGGGGCCAGCGTCCTGACTTTC
TRBD1,16,TRBJ1-1,TRBV11-2,.,CASSLMAGGANTEAFF,TGTGCCAGCAGCTTGATGGCAGGGGGCGCAAACACTGAAGCTTTCTTT
TRBD1,15,TRBJ1-4,TRBV4-1,many,CASSPPGQGNEKLFF,TGCGCCAGCAGCCCGCCGGGACAGGGAAATGAAAAACTGTTTTTT
TRBD1,14,TRBJ1-2,TRBV14,.,CASSQLTGGYGYTF,TGTGCCAGCAGCCAGCTTACAGGGGGCTATGGCTACACCTTC
.,12,TRBJ2-7,TRBV7-9,.,CASSSGSFGQYF,TGTGCCAGCAGCTCCGGAAGCTTCGGGCAGTACTTC
.,14,TRBJ1-5,TRBV28,many,CASSLARGNQPQHF,TGTGCCAGCAGTTTGGCCAGAGGCAATCAGCCCCAGCATTTT
.,13,TRBJ1-1,TRBV10-3,many,CAISGLLNTEAFF,TGTGCCATCAGTGGTTTACTGAACACTGAAGCTTTCTTT
.,16,TRBJ1-5,TRBV2,.,CASSDFSDTANQPQHF,TGTGCCAGCAGTGATTTTTCGGACACAGCTAATCAGCCCCAGCATTTT
.,15,TRBJ1-5,TRBV10-3,few,CAISESYQGEQPQHF,TGTGCCATCAGTGAGAGTTATCAGGGTGAGCAGCCCCAGCATTTT
.,14,TRBJ2-7,TRBV7-9,.,CASSLVASSHEQYF,TGTGCCAGCAGCTTAGTCGCTAGCTCCCACGAGCAGTACTTC
TRBD1,15,TRBJ1-6,TRBV15,.,CATSRDPGGNSPLHF,TGTGCCACCAGCAGAGATCCAGGGGGAAATTCACCCCTCCACTTT
.,15,TRBJ1-5,TRBV7-8,many,CASSLLRQKNQPQHF,TGTGCCAGCAGCTTACTTCGACAGAAAAATCAGCCCCAGCATTTT
.,13,TRBJ1-1,TRBV12-3/TRBV12-4,.,CASSARMNTEAFF,TGTGCCAGCAGTGCCAGGATGAACACTGAAGCTTTCTTT
.,13,TRBJ2-1,TRBV24-1,few,CATSQTSYNEQFF,TGTGCCACCAGCCAGACTAGTTATAATGAGCAGTTCTTC
.,14,TRBJ1-1,TRBV5-1,few,CASSLAELNTEAFF,TGCGCCAGCAGCTTGGCCGAGTTGAACACTGAAGCTTTCTTT
.,14,TRBJ1-4,TRBV15,.,CATSRPGSSEKLFF,TGTGCCACCAGCAGACCGGGGTCCAGTGAAAAACTGTTTTTT
.,15,TRBJ1-1,TRBV7-8,.,CASSRLTGPNTEAFF,TGTGCCAGCAGCCGACTGACGGGCCCGAACACTGAAGCTTTCTTT
.,15,TRBJ2-2,TRBV5-1,many,CASSGTSGNTGELFF,TGCGCCAGCAGCGGGACATCGGGGAACACCGGGGAGCTGTTTTTT
TRBD1,14,TRBJ2-7,TRBV5-1,.,CASSLGQGATGQYF,TGCGCCAGCAGCTTGGGGCAGGGGGCCACCGGGCAGTACTTC
.,15,TRBJ1-5,TRBV15,.,CATSNPTRTNQPQHF,TGTGCCACCAGCAATCCCACGCGGACCAATCAGCCCCAGCATTTT
TRBD2,16,TRBJ2-7,TRBV7-8,.,CASSYKREGRLGEQYF,TGTGCCAGCAGCTACAAGCGGGAGGGCCGGTTGGGCGAGCAGTACTTC
.,16,TRBJ2-7,TRBV6-6,.,CASSYPKGGISDEQYF,TGTGCCAGCAGTTACCCCAAGGGGGGGATAAGCGACGAGCAGTACTTC
.,14,TRBJ1-6,TRBV4-2,many,CASSQEGGGSPLHF,TGTGCCAGCAGCCAAGAAGGAGGGGGATCACCCCTCCACTTT
.,13,TRBJ1-2,TRBV24-1,.,CATSDSAYYGYTF,TGTGCCACCAGTGATTCAGCTTACTATGGCTACACCTTC
TRBD2,14,TRBJ2-7,TRBV20-1,many,CSAVPGLRSYEQYF,TGCAGTGCTGTGCCGGGACTACGTTCCTACGAGCAGTACTTC
.,17,TRBJ1-4,TRBV19,many,CASSPAAGAATNEKLFF,TGTGCCAGTAGTCCCGCGGCAGGGGCGGCAACTAATGAAAAACTGTTTTTT